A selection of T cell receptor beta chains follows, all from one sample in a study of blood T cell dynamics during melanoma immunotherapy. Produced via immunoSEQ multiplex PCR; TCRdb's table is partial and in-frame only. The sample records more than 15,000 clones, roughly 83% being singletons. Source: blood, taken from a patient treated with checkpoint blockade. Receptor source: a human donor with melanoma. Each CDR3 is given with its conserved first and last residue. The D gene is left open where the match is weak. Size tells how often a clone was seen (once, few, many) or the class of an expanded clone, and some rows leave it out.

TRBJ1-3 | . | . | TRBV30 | TGTGCCTGGGTGGCGGATGGACTAACTGGAAACACCATATATTTT | CAWVADGLTGNTIYF
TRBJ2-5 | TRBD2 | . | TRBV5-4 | TGTGCCAGCAGCTCCAGGACTAGCAGGCGCGAAGAGACCCAGTACTTC | CASSSRTSRREETQYF
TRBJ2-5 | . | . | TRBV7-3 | TGTGCCAGCAGCTTAACTAGCCGGGAGACCCAGTACTTC | CASSLTSRETQYF
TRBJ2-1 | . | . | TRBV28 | TGTGCCAGCAGACCGTTGTGGGTACAAGGCAATGAGCAGTTCTTC | CASRPLWVQGNEQFF
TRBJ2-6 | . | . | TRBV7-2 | TGTGCCAGCAGCAAACCAAAGGGCGGTGGGGCCAACGTCCTGACTTTC | CASSKPKGGGANVLTF
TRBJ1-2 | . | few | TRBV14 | TGTGCCAGCAGCCTCAGCTATGGCTACACCTTC | CASSLSYGYTF
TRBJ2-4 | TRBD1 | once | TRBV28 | TGTGCCAGCAGCTCCCCGGGACAGCTAGCCAAAAACATTCAGTACTTC | CASSSPGQLAKNIQYF
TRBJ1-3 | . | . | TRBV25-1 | TGTGCCAGCAGTGAGCCTGCCTCTGGAAACACCATATATTTT | CASSEPASGNTIYF
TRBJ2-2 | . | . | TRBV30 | TGTGCCTTTTCCAGGGGATCGTTGGACACCGGGGAGCTGTTTTTT | CAFSRGSLDTGELFF
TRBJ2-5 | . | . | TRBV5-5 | TGTGCCAGCATGCGAGCACAAGAGACCCAGTACTTC | CASMRAQETQYF
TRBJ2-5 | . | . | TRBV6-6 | TGTGCCAGCAGTTACCCCCGGGGGTTGGAGACCCAGTACTTC | CASSYPRGLETQYF
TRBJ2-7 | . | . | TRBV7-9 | TGTGCCAGCAGCCCCCCGGACAGTTCGAGGATGGAGCAGTACTTC | CASSPPDSSRMEQYF
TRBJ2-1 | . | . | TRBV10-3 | TGTGCCATCAGTGACGGTTTCTACAATGAGCAGTTCTTC | CAISDGFYNEQFF
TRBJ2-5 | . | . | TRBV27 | TGTGCCAGCAGTTTAACAGGGGAGGGGGGAGAGACCCAGTACTTC | CASSLTGEGGETQYF
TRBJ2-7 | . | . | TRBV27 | TGTGCCAGCAGTTTCAACGGCTACGAGCAGTACTTC | CASSFNGYEQYF
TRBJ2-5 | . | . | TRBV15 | TGTGCCACCAGCAGAGATACAGAGACCCAGTACTTC | CATSRDTETQYF
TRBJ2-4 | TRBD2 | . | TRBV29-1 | TGCAGCGTTGAAGGGGGGGGAAACATTCAGTACTTC | CSVEGGGNIQYF
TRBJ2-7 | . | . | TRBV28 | TGTGCCAGCAGCCTTCAGGGGGAGGGGCCGGTTTCGTTCTACGAGCAGTACTTC | CASSLQGEGPVSFYEQYF
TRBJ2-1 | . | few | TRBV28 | TGTGCCAGCAGTATCCGGATGGACAATGAGCAGTTCTTC | CASSIRMDNEQFF
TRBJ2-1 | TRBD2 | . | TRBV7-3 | TGTGCCAGCAGCTTACGGGGACTAGCGGAAATCTCCTACAATGAGCAGTTCTTC | CASSLRGLAEISYNEQFF
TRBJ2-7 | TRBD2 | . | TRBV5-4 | TGTGCCAGCAGCTCCCAAGCGGGAGGGCCCCACGAGCAGTACTTC | CASSSQAGGPHEQYF
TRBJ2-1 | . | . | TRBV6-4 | TGTGCCAGCAGCGCCGGGACCTTAAGCGGTGAGCAGTTCTTC | CASSAGTLSGEQFF
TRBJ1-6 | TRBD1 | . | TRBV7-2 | TGTGCCAGCAGCTTAGGGAGGGGGCGTGATTCACCCCTCCACTTT | CASSLGRGRDSPLHF
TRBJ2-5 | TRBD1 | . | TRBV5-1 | TGCGCCAGCAGCGATGGACAGGGCCAAGAGACCCAGTACTTC | CASSDGQGQETQYF
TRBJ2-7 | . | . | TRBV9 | TGTGCCAGCAGCACAACGACCGGGACCGGGACCCACGAGCAGTACTTC | CASSTTTGTGTHEQYF
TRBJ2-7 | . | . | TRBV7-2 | TGTGCCAGCAGCTTAGACACTGTCCTCTACGAGCAGTACTTC | CASSLDTVLYEQYF
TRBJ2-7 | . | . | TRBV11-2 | TGTGCCAGCAGCGTATCCCCCGGGGGTTTGTACGAGCAGTACTTC | CASSVSPGGLYEQYF
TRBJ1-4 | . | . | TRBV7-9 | TGTGCCAGCAGCTTCCCCGCGGCTAATGAAAAACTGTTTTTT | CASSFPAANEKLFF
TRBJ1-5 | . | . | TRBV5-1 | TGCGCCAGCATTTTCGGGTCGCAGCATTTT | CASIFGSQHF
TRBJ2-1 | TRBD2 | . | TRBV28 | TGTGCCAGCAGTCCCCTGACTAGCGGGAGGGTCGATGAGCAGTTCTTC | CASSPLTSGRVDEQFF
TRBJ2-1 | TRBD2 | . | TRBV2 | TGTGCCAGCTCGGCTAGCGGGAGCTTGGAGCAGTTCTTC | CASSASGSLEQFF
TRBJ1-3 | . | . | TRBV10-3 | TGTGCCATCAGTGAACAATTAAACACCATATATTTT | CAISEQLNTIYF
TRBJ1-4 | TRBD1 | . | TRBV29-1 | TGCAGCGTAGGACAGGGAGATGAAAAACTGTTTTTT | CSVGQGDEKLFF
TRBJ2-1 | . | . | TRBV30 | TGTGCCTGGAGTGTACAAGTCGGGTACAATGAGCAGTTCTTC | CAWSVQVGYNEQFF
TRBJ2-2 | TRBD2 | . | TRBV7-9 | TGTGCCAGCAGCTTAGGTGGCGGGAGGGCCTCCGGGGAGCTGTTTTTT | CASSLGGGRASGELFF
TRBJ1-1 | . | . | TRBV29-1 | TGCAGCGTTCCCCGGACAGTCGGTGCTTTCTTT | CSVPRTVGAFF
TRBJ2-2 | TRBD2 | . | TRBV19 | TGTGCCAGTAGCTTTTTTAGACTAGCGGGAGGGCCGATAAGAACCGGGGAGCTGTTTTTT | CASSFFRLAGGPIRTGELFF
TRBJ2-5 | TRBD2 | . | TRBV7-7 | TGTGCTAGCAGCAAGCGGGAGGGTCAAGAGACCCAGTACTTC | CASSKREGQETQYF
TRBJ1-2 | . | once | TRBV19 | TGTGCCAGTAGAGACTGGACAGCACTTGTTGGCTACACCTTC | CASRDWTALVGYTF
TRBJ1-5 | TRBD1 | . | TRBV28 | TGTGCCAGCAGAGAACAGGGGGCGTATAGTCAGCCCCAGCATTTT | CASREQGAYSQPQHF
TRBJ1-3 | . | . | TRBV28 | TGTGCCAGCAGTTTTCGCGGAAACACCATATATTTT | CASSFRGNTIYF
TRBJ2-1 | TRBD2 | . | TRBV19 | TGTGCCAGTAGTACAGGACTAGCGGTAACCTACAATGAGCAGTTCTTC | CASSTGLAVTYNEQFF
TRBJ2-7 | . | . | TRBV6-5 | TGTGCCAGCAGTGGGCCTTCCTACGAGCAGTACTTC | CASSGPSYEQYF
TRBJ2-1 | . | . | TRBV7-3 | TGTGCCAGCAGCCTAATTGCTACTGCACAGTCCTCCTACAATGAGCAGTTCTTC | CASSLIATAQSSYNEQFF
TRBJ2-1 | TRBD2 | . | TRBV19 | TGTGCCAGTACCCAGACTAGCCTCTACAATGAGCAGTTCTTC | CASTQTSLYNEQFF
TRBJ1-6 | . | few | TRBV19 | TGTGCCAGTAGTGCCGGACAAAACTATAATTCACCCCTCCACTTT | CASSAGQNYNSPLHF
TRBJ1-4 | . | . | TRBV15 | TGTGCCACCAGCTATACGTTTAATGAAAAACTGTTTTTT | CATSYTFNEKLFF
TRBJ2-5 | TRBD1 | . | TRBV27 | TGTGCCAGCAGTGTCTCGACAGGGTACAAGGAGACCCAGTACTTC | CASSVSTGYKETQYF
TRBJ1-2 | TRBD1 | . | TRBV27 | TGTGCCAGCAGAGGGACAGCCAATAACTATGGCTACACCTTC | CASRGTANNYGYTF